This T cell receptor beta chain comes out of a study of CD8+CD57+ T cells in acquired aplastic anemia. General study points: Patients did not significantly differ from controls in CD8+ Simpson's diversity.

Genomic DNA templated the TCR beta VDJ and CDR3 profiling. TCRdb analysed the reads with MiXCR anew, one entry per CDR3 protein. The sample lists approximately 190,000 distinct CDR3 sequences; around 47% were seen once. Remarks on this clonotype: Its specificity is unknown.

All sequencing subjects had displayed CD8+CD57+ cell expansion on flow cytometry. This TCR was sampled from a human donor with aplastic anemia. The sample consisted of sorted CD4+, CD8+, or CD8+CD57+ T cells (not recorded which) from PBMCs.

The DNA of the CDR3 is TGTGCCAGCAGCCACATTAAGAGCGGAGGCGAGCAGTACTTC. As protein: CASSHIKSGGEQYF. The V and J genes are TRBV7-8 and TRBJ2-7; D is possibly TRBD2 (5 bases). Trimming pared 5 bases from V and 6 bases from J, leaving 17 bases between. Germline V gene sequence: CDR1 SGHVS, CDR2 FQNEAQ. The CDR3 runs to 14 residues.